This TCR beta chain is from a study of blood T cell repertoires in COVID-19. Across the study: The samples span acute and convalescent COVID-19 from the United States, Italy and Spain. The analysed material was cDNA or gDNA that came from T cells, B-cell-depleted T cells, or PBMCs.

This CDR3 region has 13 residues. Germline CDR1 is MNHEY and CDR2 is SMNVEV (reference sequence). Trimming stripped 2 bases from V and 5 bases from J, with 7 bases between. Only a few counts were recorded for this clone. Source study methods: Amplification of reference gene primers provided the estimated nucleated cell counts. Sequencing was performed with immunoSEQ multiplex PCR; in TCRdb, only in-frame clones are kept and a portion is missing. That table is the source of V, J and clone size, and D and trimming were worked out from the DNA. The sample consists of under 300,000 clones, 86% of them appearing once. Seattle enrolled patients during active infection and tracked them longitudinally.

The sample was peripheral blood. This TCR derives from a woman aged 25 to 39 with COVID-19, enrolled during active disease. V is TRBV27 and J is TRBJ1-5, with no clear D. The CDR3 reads CASSLIGDQPQHF. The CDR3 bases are TGTGCCAGCAGTTTAATCGGAGATCAGCCCCAGCATTTT.